This is a list of T cell receptor beta chains from one sample in a study of T-cell memory formation after mild COVID-19. In TCRdb, the 5' RACE reads were re-called with MiXCR into one record per CDR3 protein. The table includes some 250,000 distinct CDR3 sequences, about a sixth detected once. Sequenced: PBMCs or a T cell subset sorted from them (not recorded which). These receptor sequences come from a young man who had mild COVID-19 (a few samples of this study predate the infection). Cell type and time point are not known. Each CDR3 is given with its conserved first and last residue. A D gene is named only where the DNA matches it firmly. Expanded clones are given a class, and other clones once, few, many or no size at all.

d_call	clone_size	v_call	j_call	cdr3_aa	cdr3_nt
.	.	TRBV7-2	TRBJ1-5	CASSLVDDQPQHF	TGTGCCAGCAGCTTAGTTGATGATCAGCCCCAGCATTTT
.	.	TRBV6-2/TRBV6-3	TRBJ2-7	CASSLTEFYEQYF	TGTGCCAGCAGTCTCACGGAGTTCTACGAGCAGTACTTC
.	many	TRBV5-1	TRBJ1-6	CASTGNWERNSPLHF	TGCGCCAGCACCGGGAATTGGGAGCGTAATTCACCCCTCCACTTT
.	few	TRBV28	TRBJ2-2	CASTLLTSLGELFF	TGTGCCAGCACCCTCCTCACTTCACTCGGGGAGCTGTTTTTT
.	many	TRBV6-5	TRBJ2-3	CASSYSWSAADTQYF	TGTGCCAGCAGTTACTCTTGGTCGGCGGCAGATACGCAGTATTTT
.	.	TRBV20-1	TRBJ1-1	CSGSPMNTEAFF	TGCAGTGGCAGCCCCATGAACACTGAAGCTTTCTTT
TRBD1	few	TRBV6-5	TRBJ2-3	CASSADRATQYF	TGTGCCAGCAGTGCCGACAGGGCGACGCAGTATTTT
.	.	TRBV6-2/TRBV6-3	TRBJ1-2	CASSYSWNDYGYTF	TGTGCCAGCAGTTACTCATGGAACGACTATGGCTACACCTTC
TRBD2	few	TRBV12-3/TRBV12-4	TRBJ2-1	CASSSGTSGGAPTYNEQFF	TGTGCCAGCAGTTCCGGGACTAGCGGGGGGGCCCCGACCTACAATGAGCAGTTCTTC
.	.	TRBV7-9	TRBJ1-1	CASSPVGPAFF	TGTGCCAGCAGCCCAGTTGGACCAGCTTTCTTT
TRBD1	.	TRBV11-3	TRBJ2-2	CASSPQTGTGGPGELFF	TGTGCCAGCAGCCCCCAGACCGGGACAGGGGGCCCCGGGGAGCTGTTTTTT
.	.	TRBV7-2	TRBJ1-2	CASSLTGSLYGYTF	TGTGCCAGCAGCTTAACAGGGTCTCTCTATGGCTACACCTTC
.	.	TRBV10-3	TRBJ2-5	CAISESGRGSLETQYF	TGTGCCATCAGTGAAAGTGGGCGGGGATCTCTGGAGACCCAGTACTTC
TRBD1	.	TRBV6-2/TRBV6-3	TRBJ1-5	CASRDRRDNQPQHF	TGTGCCAGCAGGGACAGGAGAGACAATCAGCCCCAGCATTTT
TRBD2	many	TRBV7-3	TRBJ2-1	CASSLQAGGRDEQFF	TGTGCCAGCAGCTTACAAGCGGGGGGGCGGGATGAGCAGTTCTTC
.	.	TRBV6-6	TRBJ2-1	CASSYASGPEAYNEQFF	TGTGCCAGCAGTTACGCAAGCGGACCGGAAGCCTACAATGAGCAGTTCTTC
.	few	TRBV20-1	TRBJ2-4	CSARRIDGKNIQYF	TGCAGTGCTAGAAGGATAGATGGGAAAAACATTCAGTACTTC
.	few	TRBV6-2/TRBV6-3	TRBJ2-3	CASSYSRVPVYAQYF	TGTGCCAGCAGTTACTCGAGAGTCCCAGTGTATGCGCAGTATTTT
.	once	TRBV28	TRBJ1-5	CASSLSGMGNQPQHF	TGTGCCAGCAGTTTATCGGGGATGGGTAATCAGCCCCAGCATTTT
.	many	TRBV7-6	TRBJ2-2	CASSLLGELFF	TGTGCCAGCAGCTTATTGGGGGAGCTGTTTTTT
.	few	TRBV6-1	TRBJ1-1	CASSEWPGEAFF	TGTGCCAGCAGTGAATGGCCCGGGGAAGCTTTCTTT
TRBD1	.	TRBV9	TRBJ2-2	CASREDRGTGELFF	TGTGCCAGCAGGGAAGACAGGGGGACCGGGGAGCTGTTTTTT
TRBD2	many	TRBV7-2	TRBJ2-3	CASSFATSGVPGEDTQYF	TGTGCCAGCAGCTTTGCGACTAGCGGGGTCCCTGGTGAGGATACGCAGTATTTT
.	few	TRBV12-3/TRBV12-4	TRBJ1-1	CATSRRVGGNTEAFF	TGTGCCACCAGTCGAAGAGTGGGAGGGAACACTGAAGCTTTCTTT
TRBD2	.	TRBV12-3/TRBV12-4	TRBJ2-1	CASSTTSGGNEQFF	TGTGCCAGCAGTACTACTAGCGGGGGTAATGAGCAGTTCTTC
.	many	TRBV29-1	TRBJ2-1	CSVEEGNTYNEQFF	TGCAGCGTTGAAGAAGGGAACACCTACAATGAGCAGTTCTTC
.	few	TRBV20-1	TRBJ2-2	CSARDDPGELFF	TGCAGTGCTAGAGATGATCCTGGGGAGCTGTTTTTT
TRBD2	few	TRBV7-8	TRBJ2-5	CASSLRTSWETQYF	TGTGCCAGCAGCTTAAGGACTAGCTGGGAGACCCAGTACTTC
TRBD2	few	TRBV20-1	TRBJ2-3	CSARPGRGNTDTQYF	TGCAGTGCTCGACCAGGGCGGGGGAACACAGATACGCAGTATTTT
.	few	TRBV15	TRBJ2-5	CATSIAGTQQETQYF	TGTGCCACCAGCATAGCAGGGACACAACAAGAGACCCAGTACTTC
.	.	TRBV6-1	TRBJ1-1	CATQTGPDTEAFF	TGTGCCACCCAAACAGGGCCGGACACTGAAGCTTTCTTT
.	few	TRBV9	TRBJ1-5	CASSAGPGGYSNQPQHF	TGTGCCAGCAGCGCGGGGCCGGGCGGGTATAGCAATCAGCCCCAGCATTTT
.	.	TRBV7-2	TRBJ1-2	CASSLPGISPNYGYTF	TGTGCCAGCAGCTTACCGGGAATCTCCCCAAACTATGGCTACACCTTC
TRBD2	.	TRBV4-2	TRBJ2-5	CASSQDLGGETQYF	TGTGCCAGCAGCCAAGATCTGGGGGGGGAGACCCAGTACTTC
TRBD1	many	TRBV5-1	TRBJ2-5	CASSGGQGAETQYF	TGCGCCAGCAGCGGGGGACAGGGTGCGGAGACCCAGTACTTC
TRBD2	.	TRBV5-1	TRBJ2-1	CASSPGLAGGEEQFF	TGCGCCAGCAGCCCGGGACTAGCGGGGGGAGAAGAGCAGTTCTTC
.	.	TRBV7-9	TRBJ2-1	CASRREEGNEQFF	TGTGCCAGCCGCAGGGAGGAGGGCAATGAGCAGTTCTTC
.	.	TRBV24-1	TRBJ1-2	CATSGRTDVYGYTF	TGTGCCACCAGTGGAAGGACAGACGTCTATGGCTACACCTTC
.	.	TRBV11-2	TRBJ2-3	CASSLKRDERQDTQYF	TGTGCCAGCAGCTTAAAAAGGGACGAACGGCAAGATACGCAGTATTTT
.	.	TRBV19	TRBJ1-5	CASSPYDQPQHF	TGTGCCAGTAGTCCTTACGATCAGCCCCAGCATTTT
.	.	TRBV12-5	TRBJ1-5	CASGFTGSNQPQHF	TGTGCTAGTGGTTTCACAGGTAGCAATCAGCCCCAGCATTTT
.	few	TRBV6-2/TRBV6-3	TRBJ2-4	CASSAWTAQAKNIQYF	TGTGCCAGCAGTGCGTGGACTGCTCAAGCCAAAAACATTCAGTACTTC
.	.	TRBV11-2	TRBJ1-1	CASSFLGQGENTEAFF	TGTGCCAGCAGCTTTTTGGGGCAAGGGGAGAACACTGAAGCTTTCTTT
.	.	TRBV3-1	TRBJ1-2	CASTVRGARGYTF	TGTGCCAGCACCGTTCGGGGGGCGCGAGGCTACACCTTC
.	.	TRBV9	TRBJ1-5	CASSITGQSNQPQHF	TGTGCCAGCAGCATCACTGGACAGTCAAATCAGCCCCAGCATTTT
TRBD1	.	TRBV12-3/TRBV12-4	TRBJ1-6	CASYSRGLNSPLHF	TGTGCCAGCTATTCCAGGGGGCTCAATTCACCCCTCCACTTT
TRBD2	few	TRBV27	TRBJ2-1	CASSLVAGGSLEQFF	TGTGCCAGCAGTCTAGTGGCGGGGGGGTCGCTTGAGCAGTTCTTC
.	few	TRBV7-6	TRBJ1-5	CASSLAPGKGQPQHF	TGTGCCAGCAGCTTAGCGCCGGGGAAGGGTCAGCCCCAGCATTTT
.	.	TRBV6-5	TRBJ1-2	CASSISGNYGYTF	TGTGCCAGCAGTATAAGTGGCAACTATGGCTACACCTTC